The 3 T cell receptor beta chains below come from one sample, sequenced in a study of blood T cell repertoires in COVID-19. The method was immunoSEQ multiplex PCR; TCRdb's version includes in-frame clones alone and lacks a portion of them. The table lists 250,000 to 300,000 clones, roughly 80% of them singletons. Sample: PBMCs or T cells enriched from blood (not recorded which). The receptors here all came from a young man with acute COVID-19.

Concerning this clone itself: Mismatch with germline at one junction end may stem from a read error. V usage is TRBV5-1 and J usage is TRBJ2-1; no clear D. The CDR3 has 13 residues. CDR1 is SGHRS and CDR2 is YFSETQ in the germline V gene. CDR3 sequence (DNA): TGTGCCAGCAGCCCAGGATCCTTTAATGAGCAGTTCTTC. It specifies CASSPGSFNEQFF.

This clone appeared a single time. This chain joins TRBV11-3 and TRBJ2-3; 11 bases align to TRBD2. Germline trimming cut 5 bases from V and 5 bases from J; bases unmatched to any gene: 12. CDR3 length equals 17 residues. Germline V CDR1 and CDR2: SGHNT, YENEEA. The CDR3 protein is CASSPGASGGHQDTQYF. In nucleotides, the CDR3 is TGTGCCAGCAGCCCTGGGGCTAGCGGGGGGCATCAAGATACGCAGTATTTT.

This clone turned up a few times. The chain is built from TRBV4-2 and TRBJ2-3; the D gene is possibly TRBD2 (5 bases). This CDR3 region has 15 residues. CDR1 is LGHNA and CDR2 is YNFKEQ in the germline V gene. The V and J ends lost 3 bases and 2 bases respectively, with 12 bases between them. The CDR3 spells CASSHSLEVTDTQYF. CDR3 DNA: TGTGCCAGCAGCCATTCCTTGGAGGTCACAGATACGCAGTATTTT.